The clone carrying this TCR beta chain turned up a few times. What it binds is unknown. This sample was taken from a study of cytotoxic CD8 clonotypes in ibrutinib-treated CLL. Whole-study context: The cohort had about 10 relapsed/refractory and approximately 15 treatment-naive patients, fewer than 18 IGHV unmutated.

Repertoires were generated with immunoSEQ multiplex PCR, while TCRdb's copy carries only in-frame clones and drops some. This sample carries around 250,000 clones, under 75% of them seen once, and the ten largest clones take approximately 15%. Study-wide results and caveats: Baseline levels of clonality went above those of age-matched healthy donors and moved with circulating CD8+ T-cell counts.

From germline, CDR1 is SGHTA and CDR2 FQGNSA. The CDR3 totals 16 residues. Trimming stripped 2 bases from V and 1 base from J, with 9 bases between. The receptor comes from a human donor with chronic lymphocytic leukemia. The source was PBMCs, collected after 24 months of ibrutinib treatment. The chain is built from TRBV7-2 and TRBJ2-6; D is uncertain. The CDR3 coding sequence is TGTGCCAGCAGCTTATCCTTCAGGTCTGGGGCCAACGTCCTGACTTTC. It specifies CASSLSFRSGANVLTF.